This T cell receptor beta chain stems from a study of OX40 agonist ivuxolimab in advanced cancers. Here immunoSEQ multiplex PCR was the method, and the copy in TCRdb shows in-frame clones only, minus some. The sample holds tens of thousands of clones, 80% seen once. CDR1 is SNHLY and CDR2 is FYNNEI in the germline V gene. CDR3 length: 14 amino acids. Trimming left V 6 bases short and J 0 bases short, with 11 bases between. This clone was detected a few times. This sequence originates from an adult with an advanced solid tumor such as melanoma, head and neck, liver or kidney cancer. The source was CD4+ or CD8+ T cells sorted from blood, collected in a trial of the OX40 agonist ivuxolimab. The chain couples TRBV2 to TRBJ1-1; D may be TRBD1 (5 bases). In nucleotides, the CDR3 is TGTGCCAGCAGGGCTGACAGCGTGAACACTGAAGCTTTCTTT. Amino acids: CASRADSVNTEAFF.